The rows below give T cell receptor beta chains drawn from one sample of a study of CD8+ T cells in alopecia areata. Using immunoSEQ multiplex PCR, the repertoire was profiled, and TCRdb retains in-frame clones only, with some absent. The table shows fewer than 250,000 clones, with less than 50% occurring only once. Source: CD4+ T cells sorted from blood, taken at approximately week 36, from a patient treated with tofacitinib. The receptors here all came from a human donor with alopecia areata. The CDR3 runs from the conserved cysteine through the conserved F or W. The D gene is left open where the match is weak. Clone size is shown for a subset of rows, as once, few, many or a class of expanded clone.

>12|TRBJ2-4|TRBV6-6|.|.
TGTGCCAGCAGTCAGGGGTCTTCGATTCAGTACTTC
CASSQGSSIQYF
>15|TRBJ2-3|TRBV11-1|once|.
TGTGCCAGCAGTCGAGCGGGCGGACTCACAGATACGCAGTATTTT
CASSRAGGLTDTQYF
>13|TRBJ1-1|TRBV18|.|.
TGTGCCAGCTCACCTATACTGAACACTGAAGCTTTCTTT
CASSPILNTEAFF
>15|TRBJ1-4|TRBV5-4|.|TRBD1
TGTGCCAGCAGCATCGGACAGGGAACTAATGAAAAACTGTTTTTT
CASSIGQGTNEKLFF
>15|TRBJ1-2|TRBV23-1|few|.
TGCGCCAGCAGCCTCAGCCCCAGACAGTCCTATGGCTACACCTTC
CASSLSPRQSYGYTF
>14|TRBJ2-7|TRBV5-1|few|.
TGCGCCAGCAGCTTTACCGGGAGTTACTACGAGCAGTACTTC
CASSFTGSYYEQYF
>15|TRBJ2-3|TRBV9|once|.
TGTGCCAGCAGCGTAGGAGTGGGGTTGTTGGATACGCAGTATTTT
CASSVGVGLLDTQYF
>16|TRBJ2-1|TRBV9|.|TRBD2
TGTGCCAGCAGCGTAGGGTCTAGCGGAGCCTACAATGAGCAGTTCTTC
CASSVGSSGAYNEQFF
>16|TRBJ2-3|TRBV6-6|.|.
TGTGCCAGCACTCCGGGACTCGGAGGGGAGGCAGATACGCAGTATTTT
CASTPGLGGEADTQYF
>14|TRBJ2-1|TRBV30|.|TRBD2
TGTGCCTGGAGTTTGAGACTAGCGGACAATGAGCAGTTCTTC
CAWSLRLADNEQFF
>18|TRBJ2-2|TRBV15|.|TRBD2
TGTGCCACCAGCAGAGATGGTAGCGGGAGGGCCGTCACCGGGGAGCTGTTTTTT
CATSRDGSGRAVTGELFF
>15|TRBJ1-5|TRBV7-2|.|TRBD1
TGTGCCAGCAGCCGTGGGACAGGGGGCAATCAGCCCCAGCATTTT
CASSRGTGGNQPQHF
>17|TRBJ2-6|TRBV5-6|.|TRBD1
TGTGCCAGCACCCTCTACGGACAGGGGGCTGGGGCCAACGTCCTGACTTTC
CASTLYGQGAGANVLTF
>16|TRBJ2-6|TRBV18|.|.
TGTGCCAGCTCACCACTACAGGGTACCGGGGCCAACGTCCTGACTTTC
CASSPLQGTGANVLTF
>12|TRBJ2-7|TRBV29-1|few|TRBD2
TGCAGCGTACAGCGGGGGGCTCACGAGCAGTACTTC
CSVQRGAHEQYF
>11|TRBJ2-4|TRBV20-1|few|.
TGCAGTGTTCCGAGTTTAAACATTCAGTACTTC
CSVPSLNIQYF
>15|TRBJ2-7|TRBV7-2|.|TRBD2
TGTGCCAGCAGCTTGACTAGCGGGAGGGACTACGAGCAGTACTTC
CASSLTSGRDYEQYF
>12|TRBJ2-7|TRBV6-5|few|.
TGTGCCAGCGGGACTGGCCTCTACGAGCAGTACTTC
CASGTGLYEQYF